This TCR beta chain was documented in a study of graft-versus-host responses after intestinal transplantation. Study-wide background: Anti-thymocyte globulin was used for induction in all recipients, who then took tacrolimus and steroids for around 3 years.

Only in-frame clones appear in the TCRdb table, and some are missing; sequencing was by immunoSEQ multiplex PCR. Seen here are some 55,000 clones, 91% observed once, and the top ten hold less than 6.5%. General observations from the study: Allograft graft-versus-host to host-versus-graft clonal ratios ran high in patients with graft-donor T cell macrochimerism.

Notes on this clone: Its antigen is unknown.

CDR3 size: 16 residues. Per the germline V gene, CDR1 is MGHRA and CDR2 is YSYEKL. The V and J ends lost 0 bases and 7 bases, in that order; junction bases with no gene match: 6. This TCR was sampled from a human patient who received an intestinal transplant, so some T cells may come from the graft donor. The sequencing here drew on PBMCs, taken nearly 670 days after intestinal transplant. The chain is built from TRBV4-1 and TRBJ2-1, with 10 bases matching TRBD2. The CDR3 DNA is TGCGCCAGCAGCCAAGAAGCGGGGGGGCCGGGGAATGAGCAGTTCTTC. Its translation: CASSQEAGGPGNEQFF.